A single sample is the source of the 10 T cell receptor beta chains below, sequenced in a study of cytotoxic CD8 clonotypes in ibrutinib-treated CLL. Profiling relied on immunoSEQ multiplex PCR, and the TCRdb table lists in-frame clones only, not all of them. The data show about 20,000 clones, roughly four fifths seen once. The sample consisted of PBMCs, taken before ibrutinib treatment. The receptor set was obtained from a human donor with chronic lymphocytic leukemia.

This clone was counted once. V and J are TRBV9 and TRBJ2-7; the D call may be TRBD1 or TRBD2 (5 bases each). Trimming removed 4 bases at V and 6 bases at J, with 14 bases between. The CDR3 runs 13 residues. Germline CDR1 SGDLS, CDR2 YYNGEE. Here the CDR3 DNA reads TGTGCCAGCAGCTTGGGGGTCCGTAGCGAGCAGTACTTC. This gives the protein CASSLGVRSEQYF.

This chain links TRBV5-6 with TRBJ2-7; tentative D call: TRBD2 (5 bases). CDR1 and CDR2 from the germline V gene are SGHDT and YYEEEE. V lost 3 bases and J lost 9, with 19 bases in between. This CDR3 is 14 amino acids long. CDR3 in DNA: TGTGCCAGCAGCTCCCCTAGGGCCCCAGAGGGGCAGTACTTC. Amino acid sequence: CASSSPRAPEGQYF.

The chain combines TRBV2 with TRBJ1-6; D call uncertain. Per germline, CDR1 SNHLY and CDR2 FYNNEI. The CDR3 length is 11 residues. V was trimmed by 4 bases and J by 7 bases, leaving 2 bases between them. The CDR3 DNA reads TGTGCCAGCAGTGGGAATTCACCCCTCCACTTT. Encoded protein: CASSGNSPLHF.

Written as DNA, the CDR3 is TGTGCCAGCAGTGCACATCAAACGAGCCGGGTCCTCAGGGATGGCTACACCTTC. This sequence encodes CASSAHQTSRVLRDGYTF. The genes are TRBV6-1 and TRBJ1-2, with D possibly TRBD1 on 5 matching bases. Deletions cut 4 bases from V and 6 bases from J, with 27 bases between. CDR3 size: 18 residues. Per the germline V gene, CDR1 is MNHNS and CDR2 is SASEGT.

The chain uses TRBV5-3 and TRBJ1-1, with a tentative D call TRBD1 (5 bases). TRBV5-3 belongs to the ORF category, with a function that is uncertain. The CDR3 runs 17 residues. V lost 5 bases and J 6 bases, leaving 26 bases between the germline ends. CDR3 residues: CARRLTQGRGRWSEAFF. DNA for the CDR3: TGTGCCAGAAGATTAACGCAGGGTAGAGGGAGATGGTCTGAAGCTTTCTTT.

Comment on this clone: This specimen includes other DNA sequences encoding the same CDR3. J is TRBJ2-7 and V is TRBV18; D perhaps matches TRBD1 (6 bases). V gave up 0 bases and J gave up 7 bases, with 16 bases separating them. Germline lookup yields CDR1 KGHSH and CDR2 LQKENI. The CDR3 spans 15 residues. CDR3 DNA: TGTGCCAGCTCACCACCGGGAAGGGGGACGTATGAGCAGTACTTC. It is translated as CASSPPGRGTYEQYF.

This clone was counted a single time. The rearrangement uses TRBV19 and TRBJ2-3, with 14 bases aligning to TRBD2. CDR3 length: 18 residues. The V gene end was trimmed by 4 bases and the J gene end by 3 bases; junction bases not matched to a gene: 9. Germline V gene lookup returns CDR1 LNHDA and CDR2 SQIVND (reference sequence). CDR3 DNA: TGTGCCAGTAGTAGAGCCGGGACTAGCGGGAGTTGGACAGATACGCAGTATTTT. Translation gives CASSRAGTSGSWTDTQYF.

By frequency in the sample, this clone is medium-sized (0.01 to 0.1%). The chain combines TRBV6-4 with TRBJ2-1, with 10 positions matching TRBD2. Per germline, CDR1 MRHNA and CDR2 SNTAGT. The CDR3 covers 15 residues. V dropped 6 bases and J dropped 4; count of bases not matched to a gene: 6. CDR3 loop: CASRETSGYYNEQFF. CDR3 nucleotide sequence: TGTGCCAGCAGGGAGACTAGCGGGTATTACAATGAGCAGTTCTTC.

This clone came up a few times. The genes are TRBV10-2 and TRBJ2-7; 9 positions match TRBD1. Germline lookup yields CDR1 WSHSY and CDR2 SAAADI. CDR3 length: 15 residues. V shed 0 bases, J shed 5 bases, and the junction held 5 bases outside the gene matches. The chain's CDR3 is CASSESHRGRDEQYF. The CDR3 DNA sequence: TGCGCCAGCAGTGAGTCGCACAGGGGGCGCGACGAGCAGTACTTC.

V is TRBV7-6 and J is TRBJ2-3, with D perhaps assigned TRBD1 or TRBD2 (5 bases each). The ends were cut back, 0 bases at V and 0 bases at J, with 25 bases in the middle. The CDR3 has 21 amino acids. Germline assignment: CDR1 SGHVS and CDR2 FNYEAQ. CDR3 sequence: CASSLAGARGLTFTSTDTQYF. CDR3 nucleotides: TGTGCCAGCAGCTTAGCCGGGGCTAGGGGCCTAACCTTTACTAGCACAGATACGCAGTATTTT. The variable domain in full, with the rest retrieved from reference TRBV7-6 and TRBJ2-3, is GAGVSQSPRYKVTKRGQDVALRCDPISGHVSLYWYRQALGQGPEFLTYFNYEAQQDKSGLPNDRFSAERPEGSISTLTIQRTEQRDSAMYRCASSLAGARGLTFTSTDTQYFGPGTRLTVL.